One T cell receptor beta chain is described in this entry. TCRdb's copy holds only in-frame clones and misses some; the assay was immunoSEQ multiplex PCR. The repertoire holds under 200,000 clones, roughly 87% seen once, with 9.5% to 11% in the top ten. The data were obtained in a study of blood T cell repertoires in COVID-19. Losses at the gene ends were 5 bases for V and 5 bases for J; bases not matched to a gene: 6. This CDR3 is 13 amino acids long. The V gene's germline CDR1 is SNHLY and CDR2 FYNNEI. Assignment of participants to cohorts was predicated upon participant-reported clinical history. This rearrangement joins TRBV2 to TRBJ2-7; 7 nucleotides match TRBD1. This clonotype originated in a man aged 45 to 65 who had recovered from COVID-19. The specimen sequenced was PBMCs or T cells enriched from blood (not recorded which). The CDR3: CASSPDRRDEQYF. CDR3 nucleotide sequence: TGTGCCAGCAGTCCGGACAGGCGAGACGAGCAGTACTTC.